The 20 T cell receptor beta chains in this list originate from one sample, sequenced in a study of T cell changes during pregnancy in multiple sclerosis. Assay: immunoSEQ multiplex PCR; the TCRdb copy retains only in-frame clones and omits some. The sample contains about 79,000 clones, about 93% of which appear only once. Sequenced here: peripheral blood, sampled in the second trimester of pregnancy. These receptors were taken from a female donor in good health, enrolled as a control in a pregnancy study.

This sequence joins TRBV20-1 and TRBJ2-7; the D is unclear. The CDR3 is 11 residues long. Between the trimmed V and J ends, which lost 4 bases and 2 bases, there was a span of 6 bases. Germline CDR1 reads DFQATT; CDR2 reads SNEGSKA (reference sequence). CDR3 amino acids: CSATPAYEQYF. CDR3 in DNA: TGCAGTGCTACTCCCGCCTACGAGCAGTACTTC.

J is TRBJ1-6 and V is TRBV9; D may be TRBD1 (5 bases). Germline V CDR1 and CDR2: SGDLS, YYNGEE. V was shortened by 4 bases and J by 7 bases, with 15 bases between the two germline ends. CDR3 length: 15 amino acids. The CDR3 loop is CASSSRGSGNSPLHF. CDR3 bases: TGTGCCAGCAGCTCTAGGGGATCTGGAAATTCACCCCTCCACTTT.

The J gene is TRBJ2-1, the V gene TRBV20-1; D is possibly TRBD2 (6 bases). The V end was cut by 3 bases, the J end by 7 bases, with 7 bases between. The CDR3 is 11 residues long. Germline V gene lookup returns CDR1 DFQATT and CDR2 SNEGSKA (reference sequence). CDR3 amino acids: CSASGRNEQFF. The DNA of the CDR3 is TGCAGTGCTAGCGGGAGAAATGAGCAGTTCTTC.

This clone was seen only once. The rearrangement links TRBV10-2 to TRBJ2-5, with D maybe TRBD1 (6 bases). Trimming left V 2 bases short and J 5 bases short, with 24 bases between. Germline CDR1 WSHSY, CDR2 SAAADI. The CDR3 loop spans 18 amino acids. The CDR3 is CASSEPLSIQGLRETQYF. The CDR3 DNA is TGCGCCAGCAGTGAGCCCCTTTCGATTCAGGGGTTGCGCGAGACCCAGTACTTC.

In its sample, this clone was seen once. The rearrangement uses TRBV7-9 and TRBJ1-4; D unresolved. The germline CDR1 and CDR2 sequences are SEHNR and FQNEAQ (reference sequence). This CDR3 spans 19 amino acids. The V end was cut by 3 bases, the J end by 0 bases, with 20 bases between. CDR3 protein: CASSFPPPSLLATNEKLFF. The CDR3 bases are TGTGCCAGCAGCTTTCCCCCACCATCACTTTTAGCAACTAATGAAAAACTGTTTTTT. Full variable domain (missing parts from reference TRBV7-9 and TRBJ1-4): DTGVSQNPRHKITKRGQNVTFRCDPISEHNRLYWYRQTLGQGPEFLTYFQNEAQLEKSRLLSDRFSAERPKGSFSTLEIQRTEQGDSAMYLCASSFPPPSLLATNEKLFFGSGTQLSVL.

DNA for the CDR3: TGTGCCAGCAGCTTGAGAGCGCAGGGATTGGGCGAGCAGTACTTC. This codes for CASSLRAQGLGEQYF. The gene calls are TRBV5-8 and TRBJ2-7, with D possibly matching TRBD1 (5 bases). The V gene lost 1 base and the J gene lost 6 bases, with 17 bases spanning the gap. The germline V gene has CDR1 SGHTS and CDR2 YDEGEE. The CDR3 loop spans 15 amino acids.

The chain combines TRBV11-3 with TRBJ2-1, with 7 nucleotides matching TRBD1. In germline, CDR1 is SGHNT, CDR2 YENEEA. J lost 2 bases, V lost 1 base, and 8 bases had no gene match. CDR3 length equals 17 residues. CDR3 protein: CASSLVIGDSAYNEQFF. The CDR3 bases are TGTGCCAGCAGCTTAGTTATCGGGGACAGTGCCTACAATGAGCAGTTCTTC.

The chain is built from TRBV5-1 and TRBJ2-1; 7 nucleotides line up with TRBD1. This CDR3 contains 16 residues. CDR1 SGHRS and CDR2 YFSETQ come from the germline V gene. J lost 8 bases, V lost 4 bases, and 15 bases had no gene match. CDR3 bases: TGCGCCAGCAGCATCGGCGACAGGGCATCTTGGGATGAGCAGTTCTTC. Translating it yields CASSIGDRASWDEQFF.

In this sample, this clone turned up once. The chain links TRBV5-1 to TRBJ2-2, with TRBD2 matching 12 bases. Germline trimming cut 4 bases from V and 6 bases from J; bases unmatched to any gene: 13. CDR3 length: 18 residues. Germline lookup yields CDR1 SGHRS and CDR2 YFSETQ. CDR3 in DNA: TGCGCCAGCAGCCCCTATGCTAGCGGGGGGGCCGTAGCCGGGGAGCTGTTTTTT. It yields the protein CASSPYASGGAVAGELFF.

This clone was seen just once. V is TRBV28 and J is TRBJ2-3, with unresolved D. Germline lookup yields CDR1 MDHEN and CDR2 SYDVKM. Trimming removed 6 bases from V and 4 bases from J, with 8 bases in between. The CDR3 sequence is 12 residues long. The CDR3 nucleotides read TGTGCCAGCAGGAGGTCCGCAGATACGCAGTATTTT. This gives the protein CASRRSADTQYF.

CDR3 nucleotides: TGTGCCAGCTCAAGGGCGGGCCTTAACTATGGCTACACCTTC. Its translation: CASSRAGLNYGYTF. The chain uses TRBV27 and TRBJ1-2; D is unclear. This CDR3 comprises 14 residues. Germline CDR1 is MNHEY and CDR2 is SMNVEV (reference sequence). The ends were cut back, 8 bases at V and 1 base at J, with 14 bases in the middle.

The chain employs TRBV29-1 and TRBJ2-1; tentative D call: TRBD1 (5 bases). The CDR3 is made up of 17 amino acids. Trimming took 5 bases from V and 6 from J, leaving 26 bases between them. The germline V gene has CDR1 SQVTM and CDR2 ANQGSEA. DNA of the CDR3: TGCAGCGTTACTCAGGGTATCTTCCCCGCCGAAGCCAATGAGCAGTTCTTC. Translated: CSVTQGIFPAEANEQFF.

The J gene is TRBJ2-7, the V gene TRBV12-2; the tabulated D call, TRBD2, remains unverified against the DNA. TRBV12-2 is reported as a pseudogene. This CDR3 comprises 17 residues. In DNA form, the CDR3 reads TGTGCAAGTCGCTTAGCGTGGAGGGAAGGGGCCACCTACGAGCAGTACTTC. Its translation is CASRLAWREGATYEQYF.

V usage is TRBV5-4 and J usage is TRBJ2-5; 8 nucleotides match TRBD1. The V and J ends lost 0 bases and 3 bases, in that order; junction bases with no gene match: 4. The CDR3 sequence is 15 residues long. Germline lookup yields CDR1 SGHNT and CDR2 YYREEE (reference sequence). The CDR3 protein is CASSLAQGAKETQYF. In DNA, the CDR3 is TGTGCCAGCAGCTTGGCCCAGGGGGCGAAAGAGACCCAGTACTTC.

The V call is TRBV19, the J call TRBJ2-7; D is perhaps TRBD2 (7 bases). The germline V gene encodes CDR1 LNHDA and CDR2 SQIVND (reference sequence). Trimming cost V 4 bases and J 7 bases, with 26 bases left between them. CDR3 length equals 17 residues. CDR3 DNA sequence: TGTGCCAGTAGTAGGGAGGGTCCGGGGGGCGATCGGTTGGAGCAGTACTTC. Protein: CASSREGPGGDRLEQYF.

The chain carries TRBV5-4 and TRBJ1-4; TRBD1 aligns across 7 bases. There are 17 residues in the CDR3. The germline gives CDR1 SGHNT, CDR2 YYREEE (reference sequence). V trimming: 4 bases; J trimming: 0 bases; junction bases outside the gene matches: 9. The CDR3 spells CASSRGQNDPTNEKLFF. CDR3 nucleotides: TGTGCCAGCAGCCGGGGACAGAACGATCCAACTAATGAAAAACTGTTTTTT.

On this clone: At one end, the junction sequence differs from germline, possibly due to a read error. The sample has other DNA sequences that encode this CDR3 too. The chain couples TRBV19 to TRBJ1-1; TRBD1 might be the D (5 bases). This CDR3 is built from 14 residues. CDR1 LNHDA and CDR2 SQIVND come from the germline V gene (reference sequence). Here the CDR3 DNA reads TGTGCCAGTAGTATTAATGGGGCGCACACTGAAGCTTTCTTC. Residues: CASSINGAHTEAFF.

This chain links TRBV6-6 with TRBJ2-7, with 7 bases identical to TRBD2. The CDR3 extends over 16 amino acids. The ends lost 0 bases at V and 1 base at J; junction bases unmatched: 6. Germline assignment: CDR1 MNHNY and CDR2 SVGAGI (reference sequence). In DNA, the CDR3 is TGTGCCAGCAGTTACTCGTCCTGGGGGGGATCCTACGAGCAGTACTTC. Its translation is CASSYSSWGGSYEQYF.

This rearrangement joins TRBV5-8 to TRBJ2-7; 7 nucleotides line up with TRBD1. The length of the CDR3 is 15 residues. J was trimmed by 5 bases and V by 3 bases; bases with no gene match: 11. Germline V gene data show CDR1 as SGHTS and CDR2 as YDEGEE. The CDR3 bases are TGTGCCAGCAGCTCCCGGGACAGATGGTTAAACGAGCAGTACTTC. This translates into CASSSRDRWLNEQYF.

This clone was picked up one time. The chain combines TRBV12-5 with TRBJ1-1, with D unclear. The V end was cut by 7 bases, the J end by 7 bases, with 13 bases between. The CDR3 runs to 12 residues. Per germline, CDR1 LGHNT and CDR2 FRNRAP. DNA of the CDR3: TGTGCTAGTGTACTCTCTCCGGGTGAAGCTTTCTTT. The encoded protein is CASVLSPGEAFF.